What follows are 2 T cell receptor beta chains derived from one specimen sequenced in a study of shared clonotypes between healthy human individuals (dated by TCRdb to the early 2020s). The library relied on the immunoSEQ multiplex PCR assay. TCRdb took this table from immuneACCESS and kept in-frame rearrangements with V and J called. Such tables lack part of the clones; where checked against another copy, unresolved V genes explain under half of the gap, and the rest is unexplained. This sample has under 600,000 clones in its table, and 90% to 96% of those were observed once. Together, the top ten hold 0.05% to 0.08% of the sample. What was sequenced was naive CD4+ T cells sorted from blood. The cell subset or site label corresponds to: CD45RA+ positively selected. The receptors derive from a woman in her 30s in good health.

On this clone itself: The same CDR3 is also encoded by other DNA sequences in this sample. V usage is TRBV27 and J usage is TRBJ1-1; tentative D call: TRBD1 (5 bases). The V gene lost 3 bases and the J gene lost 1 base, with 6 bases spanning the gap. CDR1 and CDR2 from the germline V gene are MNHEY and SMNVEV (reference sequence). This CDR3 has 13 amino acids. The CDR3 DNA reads TGTGCCAGCAGTTTGAGGGGGAACACTGAAGCTTTCTTT. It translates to CASSLRGNTEAFF.

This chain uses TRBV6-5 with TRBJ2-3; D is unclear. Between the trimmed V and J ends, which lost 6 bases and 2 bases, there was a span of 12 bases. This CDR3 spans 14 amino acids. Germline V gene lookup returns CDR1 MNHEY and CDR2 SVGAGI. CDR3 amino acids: CASSRDPITDTQYF. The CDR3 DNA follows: TGTGCCAGCAGCCGCGACCCTATCACAGATACGCAGTATTTT.